The 9 T cell receptor beta chains given below trace back to one sample, sequenced in a study of blood T cells in healthy people across ages. Sample-barcoded 5' priming and a J-beta primer mix drove a second PCR of roughly 6 to 12 cycles. Each CDR3 protein is one row after TCRdb ran MiXCR on the 5' RACE reads. Of some 930,000 distinct CDR3 sequences in the sample, about 27% were seen once. The same data also contributed to another study, on T cells of mothers and their children.

The source material was blood. The receptor set was obtained from a woman aged 40 to 50 in good health.

This clonotype showed up just a few times. This chain joins TRBV5-1 and TRBJ2-3; D may be TRBD2 (6 bases). The ends were cut back, 6 bases at V and 5 bases at J, with 19 bases in the middle. Germline lookup yields CDR1 SGHRS and CDR2 YFSETQ. This CDR3 has 15 amino acids. CDR3 nucleotides: TGCGCCAGCATCCGGCTCGGGGGAACGGAAGATACGCAGTATTTT. Translated, it gives CASIRLGGTEDTQYF.

This clonotype was observed a handful of times. This may come from a read error, since a much larger clone is one base off. The rearrangement uses TRBV15 and TRBJ2-7; 8 nucleotides match TRBD1. V was pared by 5 bases and J by 3 bases, with 9 bases of the junction left unmatched. CDR3 length: 15 residues. The V gene's germline CDR1 is LNHNV and CDR2 YYDKDF (reference sequence). The DNA for the CDR3 is TGTGCCACCAGCCCTGGGGACAGGATATTCTACGAGCAGTACTTC. The encoded protein is CATSPGDRIFYEQYF.

The CDR3 loop reads CSAERGGETQYF. The CDR3 DNA reads as TGCAGTGCCGAGAGGGGGGGAGAGACCCAGTACTTC. V gene TRBV20-1 combines with J gene TRBJ2-5; D may be TRBD2 (7 bases). Trimming removed 6 bases at V and 4 bases at J, with 12 bases between. Germline assignment: CDR1 DFQATT and CDR2 SNEGSKA (reference sequence). This CDR3 has 12 residues.

The chain recombines TRBV5-1 with TRBJ2-7; 7 bases are a match to TRBD2. This CDR3 region has 15 residues. Germline lookup yields CDR1 SGHRS and CDR2 YFSETQ. J gave up 6 bases and V 1 base, and 10 bases lay outside the gene matches. The CDR3 nucleotides read TGCGCCAGCAGCTTGAGCCTAGCGGAGACTTCCGAGCAGTACTTC. This codes for CASSLSLAETSEQYF.

Notes on this clonotype: The junction departs from germline at one end; a sequencing error may be responsible. The chain employs TRBV5-5 and TRBJ1-5; tentatively, D is TRBD1 (5 bases). CDR1 SGHKS and CDR2 YYEKEE come from the germline V gene (reference sequence). This CDR3 region has 15 residues. This CDR3 is CAGSLAGAVEQPQHF. As DNA, the CDR3 is TGTGCCGGCAGCTTGGCCGGGGCGGTCGAGCAGCCCCAGCATTTT.

This clonotype has a count of ten or more. This sequence joins TRBV20-1 and TRBJ2-6, with D unclear. Germline V gene lookup returns CDR1 DFQATT and CDR2 SNEGSKA (reference sequence). Trimming took off 7 bases at V and 0 bases at J, with 13 bases between the two ends. This CDR3 has 15 amino acids. The CDR3 DNA reads TGCAGTGTCACGACCCCGAGCTCTGGGGCCAACGTCCTGACTTTC. Translated, it gives CSVTTPSSGANVLTF.

As DNA, the CDR3 is TGTGCCAGTAGTATTGTTTGGGCAAGGAAGCTTTACAATGAGCAGTTCTTC. This translates into CASSIVWARKLYNEQFF. This sequence joins TRBV19 and TRBJ2-1, with D unresolved. Germline lookup yields CDR1 LNHDA and CDR2 SQIVND (reference sequence). The CDR3 totals 17 residues. V was cut by 3 bases and J by 4 bases, with 19 bases left in between.

The V gene is TRBV4-1, the J gene TRBJ1-4; D gene unclear. The CDR3 runs 16 residues. Per germline, CDR1 MGHRA and CDR2 YSYEKL. The V end lost 0 bases, the J end lost 1 base, and 9 bases lay between the germline ends. The chain's CDR3 is CASSQERVGTNEKLFF. The CDR3 DNA reads TGCGCCAGCAGCCAAGAAAGGGTGGGAACTAATGAAAAACTGTTTTTT.

This clonotype was seen only a few times. The chain links TRBV28 to TRBJ1-2; D is undetermined. CDR3 length: 13 residues. Trimming left V 5 bases short and J 4 bases short, with 11 bases between. Germline values: CDR1 MDHEN, CDR2 SYDVKM. DNA for the CDR3: TGTGCCAGCAGTGGACGGGGTACCTATGGCTACACCTTC. It codes for CASSGRGTYGYTF.